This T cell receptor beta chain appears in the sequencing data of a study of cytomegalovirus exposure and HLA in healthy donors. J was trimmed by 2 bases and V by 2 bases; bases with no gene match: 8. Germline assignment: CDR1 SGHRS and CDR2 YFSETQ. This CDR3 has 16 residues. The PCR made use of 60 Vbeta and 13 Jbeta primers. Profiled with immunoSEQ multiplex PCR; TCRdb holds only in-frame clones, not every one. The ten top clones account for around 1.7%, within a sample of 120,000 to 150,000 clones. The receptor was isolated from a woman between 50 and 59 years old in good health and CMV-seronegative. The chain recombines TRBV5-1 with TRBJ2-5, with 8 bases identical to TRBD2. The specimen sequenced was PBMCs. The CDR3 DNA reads TGCGCCAGCAGCTTCGGACCGGGGGGGGCTCAAGAGACCCAGTACTTC. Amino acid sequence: CASSFGPGGAQETQYF.